A single sample gave rise to the 25 T cell receptor beta chains below, sequenced in a study of blood T cell repertoires in COVID-19. The method was immunoSEQ multiplex PCR; TCRdb's version includes in-frame clones alone and lacks a portion of them. This sample yields some 290,000 clones, of which nearly 90% are seen a single time; approximately 12% belongs to the top ten. Sequenced material: peripheral blood. The receptors were sampled from a woman in her twenties or thirties with COVID-19, enrolled during active disease.

The chain carries TRBV7-6 and TRBJ1-4; D gene ambiguous. The V gene's germline CDR1 is SGHVS and CDR2 FNYEAQ. The length of the CDR3 is 17 residues. V lost 2 bases and J lost 5, with 18 bases in between. The CDR3 is CASSLHFGGPVNEKLFF. CDR3 DNA sequence: TGTGCCAGCAGCTTACACTTTGGAGGTCCTGTGAATGAAAAACTGTTTTTT.

The genes are TRBV27 and TRBJ1-5; 7 bases are shared with TRBD1. The CDR3 sequence is 15 residues long. Trimming cost V 0 bases and J 7 bases; bases outside gene matches: 6. The V gene's germline CDR1 is MNHEY and CDR2 SMNVEV (reference sequence). Here the CDR3 DNA reads TGTGCCAGCAGTTTATCAGGGGGCAGGGAGCAGCCCCAGCATTTT. Translating it yields CASSLSGGREQPQHF.

The chain links TRBV5-6 to TRBJ1-2; 7 bases match TRBD1. Germline-derived CDR1 and CDR2 are SGHDT and YYEEEE. The CDR3 has 12 residues. With V trimmed by 1 base and J by 6 bases, 0 bases remained unmatched. The CDR3 loop reads CASSLQGDGYTF. For the CDR3, the DNA is TGTGCCAGCAGCTTGCAGGGGGATGGCTACACCTTC.

The rearrangement links TRBV11-3 to TRBJ2-3; 8 bases match TRBD2. The V gene end was trimmed by 3 bases and the J gene end by 8 bases; junction bases not matched to a gene: 13. The germline CDR1 and CDR2 sequences are SGHNT and YENEEA. The CDR3 contains 16 residues. In nucleotides, the CDR3 is TGTGCCAGCAGCTTTAACGGGGGGGCCGGAGGAGTTACGCAGTATTTT. Protein sequence: CASSFNGGAGGVTQYF.

V usage is TRBV25-1 and J usage is TRBJ2-2; the match to TRBD2 covers 9 bases. The CDR3 extends over 16 amino acids. The germline gives CDR1 MGHDK, CDR2 SYGVNS. Germline trimming cut 0 bases from V and 7 bases from J; bases unmatched to any gene: 6. CDR3 sequence reads: CASSEYAGGPVGELFF. DNA for the CDR3: TGTGCCAGCAGTGAATATGCGGGGGGGCCTGTCGGGGAGCTGTTTTTT.

V usage is TRBV7-2 and J usage is TRBJ1-1; 9 nucleotides align to TRBD1. This CDR3 is built from 14 residues. The V and J ends lost 4 bases and 1 base, in that order; junction bases with no gene match: 1. The V gene's germline CDR1 is SGHTA and CDR2 FQGNSA. As DNA, the CDR3 is TGTGCCAGCAGCTGGGGACAGGGGAACACTGAAGCTTTCTTT. This codes for CASSWGQGNTEAFF. Complete variable domain (other parts from reference TRBV7-2 and TRBJ1-1): GAGVSQSPSNKVTEKGKDVELRCDPISGHTALYWYRQSLGQGLEFLIYFQGNSAPDKSGLPSDRFSAERTGGSVSTLTIQRTQQEDSAVYLCASSWGQGNTEAFFGQGTRLTVV.

The genes are TRBV6-5 and TRBJ1-2; the match to TRBD1 covers 7 bases. Germline CDR1 reads MNHEY; CDR2 reads SVGAGI. The CDR3 runs 14 residues. V was clipped by 4 bases and J by 4 bases; unmatched bases: 6. The chain's CDR3 is CASSSGTDVYGYTF. The CDR3 nucleotides read TGTGCCAGCAGTTCCGGGACAGACGTCTATGGCTACACCTTC.

This sequence joins TRBV5-8 and TRBJ2-4, with 11 nucleotides matching TRBD1. CDR1 is SGHTS, CDR2 YDEGEE, per germline. The CDR3 covers 15 residues. Trimming removed 0 bases from V and 7 bases from J; junction bases left unmatched: 3. CDR3 protein: CASSLEGTGGNIQYF. CDR3 bases: TGTGCCAGCAGCTTGGAAGGGACAGGGGGGAACATTCAGTACTTC.

The sample holds one count of this clone. The V call is TRBV15, the J call TRBJ2-2; D gene uncertain. V lost 5 bases, J lost 5 bases, and 24 bases lay in between. Germline V gene sequence: CDR1 LNHNV, CDR2 YYDKDF (reference sequence). The CDR3 is 18 amino acids. Here the CDR3 reads CATSRIVVWRMETGELFF. Written as DNA, the CDR3 is TGTGCCACCAGCCGTATTGTGGTCTGGAGAATGGAAACCGGGGAGCTGTTTTTT.

V gene TRBV5-1 combines with J gene TRBJ2-7, with 10 bases matching TRBD2. The CDR3 covers 18 residues. Germline V gene sequence: CDR1 SGHRS, CDR2 YFSETQ. V gave up 4 bases and J gave up 5 bases; unmatched junction bases: 18. The CDR3 nucleotides read TGCGCCAGCAGCGCTACCTTCTCTCCAGCGGGGGGGTCAGACGAGCAGTACTTC. Translating gives CASSATFSPAGGSDEQYF.

The chain recombines TRBV2 with TRBJ2-7, with TRBD2 matching 7 bases. The CDR3 sequence is 14 residues long. With V trimmed by 3 bases and J by 7 bases, 9 bases remained unmatched. Germline V gives CDR1 SNHLY, CDR2 FYNNEI. CDR3 bases: TGTGCCAGCAGTGAGTATCCCGCCGGGGGGGAGCAGTACTTC. This sequence encodes CASSEYPAGGEQYF.

This chain links TRBV5-3 with TRBJ1-2, with TRBD1 as a possible D gene (5 bases). TRBV5-3 is classed as an ORF, of uncertain function. This CDR3 region has 13 residues. With 1 base removed from V and 7 bases from J, the gap between germline ends came to 11 bases. CDR3 sequence: CARSLTRGCGYTF. The CDR3 DNA is TGTGCCAGAAGCTTGACCCGGGGGTGTGGCTACACCTTC.

The chain combines TRBV5-1 with TRBJ1-1, with 7 bases identical to TRBD1. CDR3 length equals 16 residues. Trimming cost V 7 bases and J 0 bases; bases outside gene matches: 12. In germline, CDR1 is SGHRS, CDR2 YFSETQ. The CDR3 DNA reads as TGCGCCAGCCGCAGTGTTTGGGACAGAATGAACACTGAAGCTTTCTTT. Translated: CASRSVWDRMNTEAFF.

This sequence joins TRBV19 and TRBJ1-2; TRBD1 is a possible D gene (6 bases). V lost 2 bases and J 2 bases, leaving 15 bases between the germline ends. This CDR3 region has 16 residues. Germline V lookup: CDR1 LNHDA, CDR2 SQIVND (reference sequence). The CDR3: CASSITDSQGNYGYTF. CDR3 DNA sequence: TGTGCCAGTAGTATAACCGACAGCCAGGGGAACTATGGCTACACCTTC.

This sequence joins TRBV15 and TRBJ2-7; D is perhaps TRBD2 (6 bases). This CDR3 is 15 amino acids long. The V and J ends lost 5 bases and 3 bases respectively, with 17 bases between them. Per the germline V gene, CDR1 is LNHNV and CDR2 is YYDKDF (reference sequence). Here the CDR3 DNA reads TGTGCCACCAGCCTCGGACTAACCAATAACTACGAGCAGTACTTC. It encodes CATSLGLTNNYEQYF.

The chain carries TRBV18 and TRBJ1-4, with 7 bases identical to TRBD1. The CDR3 loop spans 13 amino acids. Germline V CDR1 and CDR2: KGHSH, LQKENI. V lost 8 bases to trimming and J lost 6 bases; unmatched junction nucleotides: 6. In DNA form, the CDR3 reads TGTGCCAGCACTACAACAGGGGATGAAAAACTGTTTTTT. Its protein product is CASTTTGDEKLFF.

V and J are TRBV9 and TRBJ2-1; 13 nucleotides line up with TRBD2. The length of the CDR3 is 15 residues. CDR1 and CDR2 (germline): SGDLS, YYNGEE. V lost 3 bases and J lost 12; bases outside the gene matches: 9. This CDR3 is CASSEGTSGALRQFF. The CDR3, as DNA: TGTGCCAGCAGCGAGGGGACTAGCGGGGCCCTGAGGCAGTTCTTC. The full variable domain, rest sourced from reference TRBV9 and TRBJ2-1, is DSGVTQTPKHLITATGQRVTLRCSPRSGDLSVYWYQQSLDQGLQFLIQYYNGEERAKGNILERFSAQQFPDLHSELNLSSLELGDSALYFCASSEGTSGALRQFFGPGTRLTVL.

DNA for the CDR3: TGTGCCACCAGCAGAGGGCTATGGGACAGAGGGAGGGATACGCAGTATTTT. Translating it yields CATSRGLWDRGRDTQYF. The V call is TRBV15, the J call TRBJ2-3; D perhaps matches TRBD1 (7 bases). Per the germline V gene, CDR1 is LNHNV and CDR2 is YYDKDF (reference sequence). The CDR3 is 17 residues long. V gave up 1 base and J gave up 6 bases, with 20 bases separating them. Full variable domain (missing parts from reference TRBV15 and TRBJ2-3): DAMVIQNPRYQVTQFGKPVTLSCSQTLNHNVMYWYQQKSSQAPKLLFHYYDKDFNNEADTPDNFQSRRPNTSFCFLDIRSPGLGDTAMYLCATSRGLWDRGRDTQYFGPGTRLTVL.

The V and J genes are TRBV6-4 and TRBJ2-3; D gene ambiguous. Between the trimmed V and J ends, which lost 3 bases and 1 base, there was a span of 14 bases. This CDR3 is 16 amino acids long. The germline gives CDR1 MRHNA, CDR2 SNTAGT. The CDR3 DNA reads TGTGCCAGCAGTGATGCACTGGGCCCCCGCACAGATACGCAGTATTTT. Its protein product is CASSDALGPRTDTQYF.

V is TRBV3-1 (or the pseudogene TRBV3-2) and J is TRBJ2-3; a possible D gene is TRBD2 (6 bases). The CDR3 contains 17 residues. Trimming removed 4 bases from V and 0 bases from J, with 17 bases in between. In germline, CDR1 is LGHDT, CDR2 YNNKEL (reference sequence). The CDR3 sequence is CASSLRRASDSTDTQYF. CDR3 DNA sequence: TGTGCCAGCAGCCTCCGACGTGCTAGCGATAGCACAGATACGCAGTATTTT.

The V and J genes are TRBV18 and TRBJ1-2; TRBD1 agrees at 7 bases. This CDR3 region has 15 residues. Germline loops: CDR1 KGHSH, CDR2 LQKENI. V gave up 2 bases and J gave up 3 bases; unmatched junction bases: 6. The CDR3 loop is CASSPREGAYYGYTF. The CDR3 bases are TGTGCCAGCTCACCAAGAGAGGGGGCATACTATGGCTACACCTTC.

This clone was observed a handful of times. The J gene is TRBJ2-1, the V gene TRBV2, with 8 bases identical to TRBD2. After removal of 8 bases from V and 3 bases from J, the junction contained 9 bases not matched to a gene. The germline CDR1 and CDR2 sequences are SNHLY and FYNNEI. The CDR3 extends over 15 amino acids. The CDR3 coding sequence is TGTGCCAGCGGGCCCTTCGGGGGGGGCTACAATGAGCAGTTCTTC. It codes for CASGPFGGGYNEQFF.

The chain joins TRBV7-6 to TRBJ2-5; the D is unclear. Trimming took off 1 base at V and 4 bases at J, with 10 bases between the two ends. The CDR3 totals 14 residues. From germline, CDR1 is SGHVS and CDR2 FNYEAQ. The CDR3 is CASSLVRYGETQYF. The CDR3 DNA reads TGTGCCAGCAGCTTAGTTCGTTACGGAGAGACCCAGTACTTC.

The chain is built from TRBV5-6 and TRBJ2-7; D might be TRBD2 (5 bases). The V end lost 0 bases, the J end lost 3 bases, and 13 bases lay between the germline ends. The CDR3 covers 15 residues. From germline, CDR1 is SGHDT and CDR2 YYEEEE. The CDR3 DNA is TGTGCCAGCAGCTTGGGCCGTCGGGGATTCTACGAGCAGTACTTC. Residues: CASSLGRRGFYEQYF.

This clone was picked up one time. The chain uses TRBV7-2 and TRBJ2-3; 9 bases are shared with TRBD2. Germline V gene sequence: CDR1 SGHTA, CDR2 FQGNSA. The CDR3 runs 17 residues. Trimming cost V 1 base and J 5 bases; bases outside gene matches: 10. The CDR3 region is CASSLVTGLAGLDTQYF. In DNA, the CDR3 is TGTGCCAGCAGCTTAGTTACGGGTCTAGCGGGGTTAGATACGCAGTATTTT.